This entry lists 8 T cell receptor beta chains sequenced from one sample in a study of radiotherapy plus CTLA-4 blockade in lung cancer. TCRdb keeps only in-frame clones here, not all; method: immunoSEQ multiplex PCR. The sample yields over 85,000 clones, around 79% seen once. This material consisted of peripheral blood, taken from a patient treated with radiotherapy plus ipilimumab. These receptors came from a human donor with non-small cell lung cancer who had a partial response to radiotherapy plus ipilimumab. Some clones in this sample may be carry-over from other donors' samples.

This chain links TRBV7-3 with TRBJ1-1, with 10 nucleotides matching TRBD1. The CDR3 has 15 residues. Germline values: CDR1 SGHTA, CDR2 FQGTGA. V lost 5 bases to trimming and J lost 6 bases; unmatched junction nucleotides: 9. The CDR3 coding sequence is TGTGCCAGCAGCCCCCAGACAGGGGGCGTCTCTGAAGCTTTCTTT. Encoded protein: CASSPQTGGVSEAFF.

The gene calls are TRBV7-6 and TRBJ1-3; D uncertain. There are 15 residues in the CDR3. Trimming cost V 3 bases and J 0 bases, with 9 bases left between them. In germline, CDR1 is SGHVS, CDR2 FNYEAQ. For the CDR3, the DNA is TGTGCCAGCAGCTTGAGGTCTTCCTCTGGAAACACCATATATTTT. This codes for CASSLRSSSGNTIYF.

The chain recombines TRBV5-1 with TRBJ2-3; TRBD1 matches at 9 bases. Germline V CDR1 and CDR2: SGHRS, YFSETQ. The CDR3 is 15 residues long. V shed 3 bases, J shed 2 bases, and the junction held 4 bases outside the gene matches. The CDR3 DNA follows: TGCGCCAGCAGCTCGGGACAGGGCACCACAGATACGCAGTATTTT. This gives the protein CASSSGQGTTDTQYF. Full variable domain (missing parts from reference TRBV5-1 and TRBJ2-3): KAGVTQTPRYLIKTRGQQVTLSCSPISGHRSVSWYQQTPGQGLQFLFEYFSETQRNKGNFPGRFSGRQFSNSRSEMNVSTLELGDSALYLCASSSGQGTTDTQYFGPGTRLTVL.

About this clone: Distinct nucleotide sequences in the sample also encode this CDR3. The rearrangement links TRBV7-9 to TRBJ2-3; possibly TRBD2 for D (6 bases). The germline CDR1 and CDR2 sequences are SEHNR and FQNEAQ (reference sequence). The CDR3 spans 18 residues. The ends were cut back, 4 bases at V and 2 bases at J, with 22 bases in the middle. CDR3 in amino acids: CASSSPWGLPSPTDTQYF. The CDR3 nucleotides read TGTGCCAGCAGCTCCCCCTGGGGACTGCCGAGCCCCACAGATACGCAGTATTTT.

This rearrangement joins TRBV11-3 to TRBJ2-5; 8 bases match TRBD2. Trimming cost V 5 bases and J 1 base; bases outside gene matches: 6. CDR3 size: 15 residues. Looked up from germline, CDR1 is SGHNT and CDR2 is YENEEA. CDR3 amino acids: CASSLLAGAQETQYF. CDR3 bases: TGTGCCAGCAGCCTCCTAGCGGGCGCCCAAGAGACCCAGTACTTC.

This chain connects TRBV28 to TRBJ2-3; a possible D gene is TRBD2 (6 bases). Germline V gene sequence: CDR1 MDHEN, CDR2 SYDVKM. CDR3 length: 16 amino acids. The germline V and J ends were trimmed by 7 bases and 5 bases, with 22 bases remaining between them. CDR3 nucleotide sequence: TGTGCCAGCAATCAATGGCGGGGCCAAAGTGGAGATACGCAGTATTTT. Translating it yields CASNQWRGQSGDTQYF.

J is TRBJ1-5 and V is TRBV6-1; D uncertain. CDR1 and CDR2 (germline): MNHNS, SASEGT. The CDR3 has 13 amino acids. Trimming took off 8 bases at V and 0 bases at J, with 8 bases between the two ends. The CDR3 loop reads CASVDYSNQPQHF. The CDR3 nucleotides are TGTGCCAGCGTAGACTATAGCAATCAGCCCCAGCATTTT.

The chain recombines TRBV6-5 with TRBJ2-7; TRBD2 matches at 12 bases. The V gene's germline CDR1 is MNHEY and CDR2 SVGAGI. With V trimmed by 6 bases and J by 3 bases, 6 bases remained unmatched. This CDR3 is built from 15 residues. The CDR3 coding sequence is TGTGCCAGCAGGCCTAGCGGGGGGGCCCACTACGAGCAGTACTTC. Translation: CASRPSGGAHYEQYF.